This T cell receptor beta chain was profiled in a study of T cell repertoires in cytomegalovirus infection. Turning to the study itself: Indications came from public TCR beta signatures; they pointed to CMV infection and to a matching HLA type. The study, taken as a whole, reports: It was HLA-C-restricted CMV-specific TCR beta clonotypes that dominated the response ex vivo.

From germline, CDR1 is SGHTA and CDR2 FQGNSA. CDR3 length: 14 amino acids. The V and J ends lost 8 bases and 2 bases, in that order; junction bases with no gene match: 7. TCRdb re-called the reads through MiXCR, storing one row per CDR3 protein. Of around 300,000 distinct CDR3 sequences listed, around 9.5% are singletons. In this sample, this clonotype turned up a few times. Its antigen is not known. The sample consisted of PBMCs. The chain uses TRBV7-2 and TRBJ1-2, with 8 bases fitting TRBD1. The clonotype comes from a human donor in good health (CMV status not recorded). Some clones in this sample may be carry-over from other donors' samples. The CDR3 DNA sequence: TGTGCCAGCCGACCCCAGGGGGCGAACTATGGCTACACCTTC. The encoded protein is CASRPQGANYGYTF.